This entry concerns a single T cell receptor beta chain. The entry originates in a study of T cells of healthy individuals. The CDR3 length is 15 residues. After removal of 4 bases from V and 4 bases from J, the junction contained 6 bases not matched to a gene. Germline CDR1 LNHDA, CDR2 SQIVND (reference sequence). TCRdb reanalysed the 5' RACE reads using MiXCR and keeps one entry per CDR3 protein. This repertoire shows roughly 87,000 distinct CDR3 sequences, roughly a sixth found once; its top ten account for more than 5.5%. The clonotype was recovered from a human donor in good health. The genes are TRBV19 and TRBJ2-1; the match to TRBD2 covers 8 bases. This chain's CDR3 is CASSRLLADYNEQFF. DNA for the CDR3: TGTGCCAGTAGTAGGTTACTAGCGGATTACAATGAGCAGTTCTTC.